Presented here are 29 T cell receptor beta chains from one specimen sequenced in a study of cytomegalovirus exposure and HLA in healthy donors. Primers included in the PCR were 60 Vbeta and 13 Jbeta primers. Only in-frame clones appear in the TCRdb table, and some are missing; sequencing was by immunoSEQ multiplex PCR. Among around 150,000 clones listed, 79% were seen once. Sequenced sample: PBMCs. These receptors came from a man in his fifties in good health and CMV-seropositive.

The chain combines TRBV4-2 with TRBJ2-3, with 8 bases lining up with TRBD2. Per germline, CDR1 LGHNA and CDR2 YNFKEQ. CDR3 size: 16 residues. With V trimmed by 0 bases and J by 1 base, 3 bases remained unmatched. CDR3 in amino acids: CASSQDWRGGTDTQYF. Here the CDR3 DNA reads TGTGCCAGCAGCCAAGACTGGCGGGGGGGCACAGATACGCAGTATTTT.

This chain joins TRBV6-6 and TRBJ2-1, with 9 bases matching TRBD1. The CDR3 has 15 residues. Trimming took 2 bases from V and 2 from J; bases not matched to a gene: 1. Germline V gene data show CDR1 as MNHNY and CDR2 as SVGAGI (reference sequence). For the CDR3, the DNA is TGTGCCAGCAGTTACGGACAGGGGACCTACAATGAGCAGTTCTTC. The encoded protein is CASSYGQGTYNEQFF.

The rearrangement links TRBV27 to TRBJ1-6, with D perhaps TRBD1 (5 bases). The V end lost 2 bases, the J end lost 5 bases, and 10 bases lay between the germline ends. This CDR3 has 15 residues. Germline V lookup: CDR1 MNHEY, CDR2 SMNVEV (reference sequence). This CDR3 reads CASSLQGTDNSPLHF. The CDR3 region has the DNA TGTGCCAGCAGTTTACAGGGCACCGATAATTCACCCCTCCACTTT.

This clone was counted a single time. One junction end does not reproduce the germline sequence, and a read error may be involved. The genes are TRBV7-9 and TRBJ1-3; tentatively, D is TRBD1 (5 bases). Germline V CDR1 and CDR2: SEHNR, FQNEAQ (reference sequence). This CDR3 region has 14 residues. The CDR3 DNA sequence: TGTTCCAGCAGCGTTACAGGTCCTGGAAACACCATATATTTT. This sequence encodes CSSSVTGPGNTIYF.

The J gene is TRBJ2-3, the V gene TRBV5-6; 9 nucleotides line up with TRBD2. J was trimmed by 6 bases and V by 5 bases; bases with no gene match: 22. This CDR3 comprises 19 residues. Germline-derived CDR1 and CDR2 are SGHDT and YYEEEE. The CDR3 protein is CASRQKRGVWNQLWDTQYF. The CDR3 nucleotides read TGTGCCAGCAGGCAAAAGCGGGGGGTGTGGAATCAATTGTGGGATACGCAGTATTTT.

The sample holds one count of this clone. The chain has TRBV19 and TRBJ1-2; tentatively, D is TRBD1 (6 bases). The CDR3 is 16 residues long. Germline V gene data show CDR1 as LNHDA and CDR2 as SQIVND (reference sequence). Trimming left V 2 bases short and J 3 bases short, with 16 bases between. CDR3 loop: CASSISLGQNYYGYTF. In DNA form, the CDR3 reads TGTGCCAGTAGTATATCACTAGGACAGAACTACTATGGCTACACCTTC.

The chain joins TRBV18 to TRBJ1-1, with 9 positions matching TRBD1. The CDR3 extends over 16 amino acids. The V and J ends lost 6 bases and 4 bases, in that order; junction bases with no gene match: 12. Germline assignment: CDR1 KGHSH and CDR2 LQKENI. The CDR3 protein is CASSLIQGAEGTEAFF. Here the CDR3 DNA reads TGTGCCAGCTCGCTAATACAGGGGGCTGAAGGCACTGAAGCTTTCTTT. Full variable domain (outside the CDR3, taken from reference TRBV18 and TRBJ1-1): NAGVMQNPRHLVRRRGQEARLRCSPMKGHSHVYWYRQLPEEGLKFMVYLQKENIIDESGMPKERFSAEFPKEGPSILRIQQVVRGDSAAYFCASSLIQGAEGTEAFFGQGTRLTVV.

This clone was found a few times. The chain uses TRBV19 and TRBJ2-7; D is ambiguous. The germline gives CDR1 LNHDA, CDR2 SQIVND (reference sequence). The V and J ends lost 5 bases and 4 bases respectively, with 9 bases between them. The CDR3 is made up of 12 amino acids. This CDR3 is CASSQSKYEQYF. Written as DNA, the CDR3 is TGTGCCAGTAGTCAATCCAAATACGAGCAGTACTTC.

The V and J genes are TRBV2 and TRBJ1-1; no definite D call. This CDR3 contains 12 residues. CDR1 and CDR2 from the germline V gene are SNHLY and FYNNEI. Trimming cost V 4 bases and J 3 bases, with 6 bases left between them. Here the CDR3 reads CASSGADTEAFF. The CDR3 DNA follows: TGTGCCAGCAGTGGGGCAGACACTGAAGCTTTCTTT.

A few counts support this clone. V usage is TRBV19 and J usage is TRBJ2-7, with 10 bases that match TRBD1. Germline CDR1 reads LNHDA; CDR2 reads SQIVND (reference sequence). The CDR3 spans 16 residues. J gave up 3 bases and V 3 bases, and 8 bases lay outside the gene matches. DNA for the CDR3: TGTGCCAGTAGTATGGCTGTGGGGACAGGGGACTACGAGCAGTACTTC. Its protein product is CASSMAVGTGDYEQYF.

The V and J genes are TRBV5-1 and TRBJ1-2; D perhaps matches TRBD1 (5 bases). Deletions cut 0 bases from V and 8 bases from J, with 11 bases between. Germline V gene sequence: CDR1 SGHRS, CDR2 YFSETQ. This CDR3 region has 13 residues. The CDR3 DNA reads as TGCGCCAGCAGCTTGGGAGGAGGGACCGGCTACACCTTC. This translates into CASSLGGGTGYTF.

V is TRBV4-1 and J is TRBJ2-5; 8 nucleotides align to TRBD1. The J call is in doubt because the DNA end fits TRBJ2-7 better. The CDR3 consists of 16 residues. CDR1 and CDR2 from the germline V gene are MGHRA and YSYEKL. The CDR3 bases are TGCGCCAGCAGCCGAATCGGACAGGGATCCTCCTACGAGCAGTACTTC. Residues: CASSRIGQGSSYEQYF.

The chain has TRBV6-1 and TRBJ2-5; tentatively, D is TRBD1 (5 bases). The germline V gene encodes CDR1 MNHNS and CDR2 SASEGT. The CDR3 sequence is 16 residues long. Trimming removed 3 bases from V and 7 bases from J, with 21 bases in between. The CDR3 is CASSDREGVVTRTQYF. CDR3 coding DNA: TGTGCCAGCAGTGACAGGGAAGGGGTGGTCACAAGGACCCAGTACTTC.

This sequence joins TRBV6-1 and TRBJ2-1; 11 bases line up with TRBD2. CDR1 and CDR2 (germline): MNHNS, SASEGT. After removal of 1 base from V and 3 bases from J, the junction contained 2 bases not matched to a gene. There are 16 residues in the CDR3. The CDR3: CASSEGLAGFYNEQFF. The CDR3 DNA follows: TGTGCCAGCAGTGAAGGACTAGCGGGGTTCTACAATGAGCAGTTCTTC.

The chain employs TRBV6-1 and TRBJ2-7, with TRBD1 matching over 7 bases. This CDR3 region has 15 residues. J was trimmed by 0 bases and V by 3 bases; bases with no gene match: 5. Germline V gene lookup returns CDR1 MNHNS and CDR2 SASEGT. CDR3 nucleotides: TGTGCCAGCAGTGAGTCCGCAGGGGGCTCCTACGAGCAGTACTTC. Residues: CASSESAGGSYEQYF.

The gene calls are TRBV2 and TRBJ2-1; TRBD2 matches 12 bases. There are 16 residues in the CDR3. The V gene's germline CDR1 is SNHLY and CDR2 FYNNEI. The junction had 12 bases not matched to a gene; V was cut back by 6 bases and J by 9 bases. CDR3 amino acids: CASRISTSGRITEQFF. The CDR3 nucleotides read TGTGCCAGCAGGATATCGACTAGCGGGAGAATTACTGAGCAGTTCTTC.

In this sample, this clone turned up once. V usage is TRBV16 and J usage is TRBJ1-2, with D maybe TRBD1 (5 bases). CDR3 length equals 11 residues. V was trimmed by 4 bases and J by 5 bases, leaving 5 bases between them. Germline V gives CDR1 KGHSY, CDR2 FQNENV. In DNA, the CDR3 is TGTGCCAGCAGCCGACAGTATGGCTACACCTTC. This encodes CASSRQYGYTF.

The J gene is TRBJ1-5, the V gene TRBV28; 10 bases agree with TRBD1. The V gene's germline CDR1 is MDHEN and CDR2 SYDVKM. The CDR3 extends over 15 amino acids. V was clipped by 5 bases and J by 7 bases; unmatched bases: 8. This CDR3 reads CASSAGTGVGQPQHF. DNA for the CDR3: TGTGCCAGCAGTGCCGGGACAGGGGTTGGGCAGCCCCAGCATTTT.

The rearrangement joins TRBV18 to TRBJ1-5, with 9 bases matching TRBD1. This CDR3 region has 15 residues. Unmatched junction bases numbered 7, after V lost 5 bases and J lost 5 bases. CDR1 KGHSH and CDR2 LQKENI come from the germline V gene. The CDR3 sequence is CASSASTGGDQPQHF. The CDR3 coding sequence is TGTGCCAGCTCAGCTTCAACAGGGGGCGATCAGCCCCAGCATTTT.

Written as DNA, the CDR3 is TGTGCCAGCAGTGATACTTTCAGGGGCGACGACAATGAGCAGTTCTTC. Amino acid sequence: CASSDTFRGDDNEQFF. The chain recombines TRBV25-1 with TRBJ2-1, with D maybe TRBD1 (6 bases). This CDR3 is built from 16 residues. CDR1 is MGHDK and CDR2 is SYGVNS in the germline V gene. V was trimmed by 3 bases and J by 5 bases, leaving 17 bases between them. The whole variable domain, filled in from reference TRBV25-1 and TRBJ2-1, reads EADIYQTPRYLVIGTGKKITLECSQTMGHDKMYWYQQDPGMELHLIHYSYGVNSTEKGDLSSESTVSRIRTEHFPLTLESARPSHTSQYLCASSDTFRGDDNEQFFGPGTRLTVL.

V gene TRBV2 combines with J gene TRBJ2-6; D is uncertain. The CDR3 loop spans 14 amino acids. Trimming removed 4 bases from V and 4 bases from J, with 8 bases in between. CDR1 and CDR2 (germline): SNHLY, FYNNEI. DNA for the CDR3: TGTGCCAGCAGTGGCACTCTGGGGGCCAACGTCCTGACTTTC. As protein: CASSGTLGANVLTF.

This clone was detected a few times. This chain uses TRBV7-2 with TRBJ2-7; possibly TRBD2 for D (5 bases). This CDR3 has 14 residues. V lost 1 base and J 2 bases, leaving 9 bases between the germline ends. Germline V gives CDR1 SGHTA, CDR2 FQGNSA. CDR3 bases: TGTGCCAGCAGCTTAGGACTATCGACCTACGAGCAGTACTTC. This codes for CASSLGLSTYEQYF.

This clone occurred a few times. The rearrangement joins TRBV6-1 to TRBJ1-1; TRBD1 is a possible D gene (6 bases). Germline V gene lookup returns CDR1 MNHNS and CDR2 SASEGT. V lost 6 bases and J lost 1, with 15 bases in between. The CDR3 has 15 amino acids. CDR3 bases: TGTGCCAGCAGGGACATAGGGACACAGAACACTGAAGCTTTCTTT. Translation: CASRDIGTQNTEAFF.

As regards this clone: The sample has other DNA sequences that encode this CDR3 too. The genes are TRBV29-1 and TRBJ2-7; 9 positions agree with TRBD1. V lost 4 bases to trimming and J lost 3 bases; unmatched junction nucleotides: 1. This CDR3 spans 12 amino acids. Germline CDR1 is SQVTM and CDR2 is ANQGSEA. The CDR3 region is CSVVTGGYEQYF. As DNA, the CDR3 is TGCAGCGTTGTGACAGGGGGCTACGAGCAGTACTTC.

This chain connects TRBV5-6 to TRBJ1-1; tentative D call: TRBD1 (5 bases). Germline assignment: CDR1 SGHDT and CDR2 YYEEEE. CDR3 length equals 15 residues. Trimming cost V 0 bases and J 1 base, with 10 bases left between them. The DNA of the CDR3 is TGTGCCAGCAGCTTGGGCGGGGCTCCGAACACTGAAGCTTTCTTT. This codes for CASSLGGAPNTEAFF.

This clone was seen once. This chain's CDR3 is CAWSPFSGTGAYEQYF. The CDR3 nucleotides are TGTGCCTGGAGTCCCTTCTCCGGGACGGGAGCCTACGAGCAGTACTTC. V usage is TRBV30 and J usage is TRBJ2-7, with a tentative D call TRBD2 (6 bases). V gave up 2 bases and J gave up 2 bases, with 19 bases separating them. The CDR3 loop spans 16 amino acids. CDR1 GTSNPN and CDR2 SVGIG come from the germline V gene (reference sequence).

V is TRBV5-1 and J is TRBJ2-1; a possible D gene is TRBD2 (6 bases). V lost 1 base, J lost 0 bases, and 11 bases lay in between. This CDR3 spans 16 amino acids. Germline V CDR1 and CDR2: SGHRS, YFSETQ. The CDR3 loop is CASSLWGGSSYNEQFF. CDR3 sequence (DNA): TGCGCCAGCAGCTTGTGGGGAGGATCCTCCTACAATGAGCAGTTCTTC.

This clone was counted between two and nine times. This CDR3 is CASSRGGELFF. In nucleotides, the CDR3 is TGTGCCAGTAGCAGGGGCGGGGAGCTGTTTTTT. The chain links TRBV19 to TRBJ2-2; a weak D match, TRBD1 (6 bases). Germline assignment: CDR1 LNHDA and CDR2 SQIVND (reference sequence). V shed 6 bases and J shed 7 bases, with 6 bases lying between them. The CDR3 totals 11 residues.

Only a few counts were recorded for this clone. V gene TRBV10-3 combines with J gene TRBJ1-6, with D possibly being TRBD1 (5 bases). Germline V gives CDR1 ENHRY, CDR2 SYGVKD. The CDR3 has 16 amino acids. V was clipped by 6 bases and J by 3 bases, with 15 bases between them. The CDR3 region is CAIRPTGGGYNSPLHF. In DNA form, the CDR3 reads TGTGCCATCAGACCTACTGGGGGAGGCTATAATTCACCCCTCCACTTT.